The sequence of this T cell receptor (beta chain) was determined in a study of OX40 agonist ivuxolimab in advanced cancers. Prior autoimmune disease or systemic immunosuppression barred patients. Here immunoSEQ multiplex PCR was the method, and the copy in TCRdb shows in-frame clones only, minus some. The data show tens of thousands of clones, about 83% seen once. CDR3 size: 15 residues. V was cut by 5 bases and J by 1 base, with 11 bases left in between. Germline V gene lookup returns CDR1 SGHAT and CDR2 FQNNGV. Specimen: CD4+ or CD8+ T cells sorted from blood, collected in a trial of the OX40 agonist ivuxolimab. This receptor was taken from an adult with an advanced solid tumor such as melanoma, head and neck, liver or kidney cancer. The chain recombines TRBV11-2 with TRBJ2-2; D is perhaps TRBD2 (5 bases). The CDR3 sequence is CASSGLALNTGELFF. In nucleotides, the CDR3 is TGTGCCAGCAGCGGGCTAGCCCTGAACACCGGGGAGCTGTTTTTT.